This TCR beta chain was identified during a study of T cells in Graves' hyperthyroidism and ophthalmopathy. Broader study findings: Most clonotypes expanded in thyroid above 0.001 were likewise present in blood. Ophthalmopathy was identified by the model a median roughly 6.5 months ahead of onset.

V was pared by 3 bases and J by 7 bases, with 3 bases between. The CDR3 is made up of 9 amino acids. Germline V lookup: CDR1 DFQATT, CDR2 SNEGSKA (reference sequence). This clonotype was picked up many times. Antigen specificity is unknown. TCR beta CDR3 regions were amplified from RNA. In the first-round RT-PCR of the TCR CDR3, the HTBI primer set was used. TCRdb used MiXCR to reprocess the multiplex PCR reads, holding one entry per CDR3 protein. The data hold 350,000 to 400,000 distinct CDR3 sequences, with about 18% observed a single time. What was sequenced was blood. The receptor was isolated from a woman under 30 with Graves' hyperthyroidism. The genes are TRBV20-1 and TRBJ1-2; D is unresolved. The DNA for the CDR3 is TGCAGTGCTAGTCCTGGCTACACCTTC. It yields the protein CSASPGYTF.